Each of the 21 T cell receptor beta chains below was sequenced from the same sample in a study of blood T cell repertoires in COVID-19. The protocol was immunoSEQ multiplex PCR, while the TCRdb copy is restricted to in-frame clones and leaves out a portion. In the table there are 250,000 to 400,000 clones, approximately 87% of which are singletons. Source material: peripheral blood. Receptors were obtained from a woman aged 25-40 years with COVID-19, enrolled during active disease.

This clone has only one observation. The rearrangement joins TRBV11-1 to TRBJ2-3; 8 bases are shared with TRBD1. The junction had 5 bases not matched to a gene; V was cut back by 5 bases and J by 1 base. Germline loops: CDR1 SGHAT, CDR2 FQDESV (reference sequence). This CDR3 has 15 amino acids. As DNA, the CDR3 is TGTGCCAGCAGCAAGGGGACAGGACGCACAGATACGCAGTATTTT. It specifies CASSKGTGRTDTQYF.

The V gene is TRBV14, the J gene TRBJ2-7; D might be TRBD2 (5 bases). This CDR3 comprises 18 residues. Germline V CDR1 and CDR2: SGHDN, FVKESK. With 1 base removed from V and 6 bases from J, the gap between germline ends came to 25 bases. CDR3 sequence (DNA): TGTGCCAGCAGCCAAGGTTTGCCGGGGTCAAATTTTTTAAGCGAGCAGTACTTC. It yields the protein CASSQGLPGSNFLSEQYF.

This chain's CDR3 is CASSRGGGLSTEAFF. The CDR3 DNA reads as TGTGCCAGCAGCCGCGGGGGGGGATTGAGCACTGAAGCTTTCTTT. The rearrangement links TRBV3-1 (or the pseudogene TRBV3-2) to TRBJ1-1; maybe TRBD1 (5 bases). The CDR3 has 15 residues. The V gene's germline CDR1 is LGHDT and CDR2 YNNKEL (reference sequence). V lost 4 bases and J 4 bases, leaving 16 bases between the germline ends.

The chain is built from TRBV9 and TRBJ2-1; 7 nucleotides line up with TRBD1. This CDR3 has 21 residues. The V gene end was trimmed by 3 bases and the J gene end by 0 bases; junction bases not matched to a gene: 21. Germline V lookup: CDR1 SGDLS, CDR2 YYNGEE. CDR3 residues: CASSAGQEGSRYPSSYNEQFF. The CDR3 DNA sequence: TGTGCCAGCAGCGCTGGACAGGAAGGGTCCCGGTACCCGAGCTCCTACAATGAGCAGTTCTTC.

V and J are TRBV5-6 and TRBJ1-1; possible D gene TRBD1, 6 bases. The V and J ends lost 4 bases and 5 bases respectively, with 18 bases between them. Germline lookup yields CDR1 SGHDT and CDR2 YYEEEE. The length of the CDR3 is 15 residues. DNA of the CDR3: TGTGCCAGCAGCCTCAGGACAGCTAGTTGGACTGAAGCTTTCTTT. This codes for CASSLRTASWTEAFF. Full variable domain (outside the CDR3, taken from reference TRBV5-6 and TRBJ1-1): DAGVTQSPTHLIKTRGQQVTLRCSPKSGHDTVSWYQQALGQGPQFIFQYYEEEERQRGNFPDRFSGHQFPNYSSELNVNALLLGDSALYLCASSLRTASWTEAFFGQGTRLTVV.

V gene TRBV7-2 combines with J gene TRBJ2-7; 7 bases match TRBD2. The CDR3 has 14 residues. J was trimmed by 3 bases and V by 5 bases; bases with no gene match: 7. The germline V gene encodes CDR1 SGHTA and CDR2 FQGNSA. The CDR3 here is CASSPASSGYEQYF. CDR3 bases: TGTGCCAGCAGCCCGGCCTCTAGCGGCTACGAGCAGTACTTC.

This chain joins TRBV5-6 and TRBJ1-3, with 7 bases aligning to TRBD1. The CDR3 is 15 amino acids. With 0 bases clipped from V and 0 bases from J, the junction kept 0 bases outside the gene matches. Per the germline V gene, CDR1 is SGHDT and CDR2 is YYEEEE. The CDR3 loop is CASSLDRGSGNTIYF. The DNA of the CDR3 is TGTGCCAGCAGCTTGGACAGGGGCTCTGGAAACACCATATATTTT.

About this clone itself: The junction shows a germline mismatch at one end, possibly a read error. The J gene is TRBJ2-7, the V gene TRBV7-9; 9 nucleotides match TRBD1. The CDR3 has 12 residues. Germline V gene lookup returns CDR1 SEHNR and CDR2 FQNEAQ (reference sequence). Here the CDR3 DNA reads TGTGCCAGCAGCACCGGGACAGGGCATCGGGTCTTC. It codes for CASSTGTGHRVF.

J is TRBJ1-1 and V is TRBV2; D is undetermined. The V gene lost 6 bases and the J gene lost 1 base, with 15 bases spanning the gap. Germline-derived CDR1 and CDR2 are SNHLY and FYNNEI. CDR3 length: 15 residues. The CDR3 coding sequence is TGTGCCAGCAGGGCAGGTACCGCTACGAACACTGAAGCTTTCTTT. Amino acid sequence: CASRAGTATNTEAFF.

This clone was seen at least ten times. J is TRBJ2-2 and V is TRBV6-5, with 7 bases fitting TRBD2. V trimming: 2 bases; J trimming: 6 bases; junction bases outside the gene matches: 9. Per the germline V gene, CDR1 is MNHEY and CDR2 is SVGAGI. The CDR3 is 16 amino acids. The CDR3, as DNA: TGTGCCAGCAGTTACGATTTGGCGGGAGCAGCCGGGGAGCTGTTTTTT. Its translation is CASSYDLAGAAGELFF.

This sequence joins TRBV19 and TRBJ2-1; tentatively, D is TRBD2 (6 bases). CDR1 and CDR2 from the germline V gene are LNHDA and SQIVND (reference sequence). This CDR3 has 13 amino acids. V was cut by 6 bases and J by 8 bases, with 14 bases left in between. The CDR3 DNA sequence: TGTGCCAGTAGGCTACGGGAGCGGGATGAGCAGTTCTTC. Its translation is CASRLRERDEQFF.

The chain has TRBV7-9 and TRBJ1-1, with TRBD1 matching over 7 bases. V shed 6 bases, J shed 3 bases, and the junction held 4 bases outside the gene matches. The CDR3 is 13 residues long. The germline V gene has CDR1 SEHNR and CDR2 FQNEAQ (reference sequence). The CDR3: CASSQGEYTEAFF. In DNA, the CDR3 is TGTGCCAGCAGTCAGGGGGAGTACACTGAAGCTTTCTTT.

The rearrangement uses TRBV2 and TRBJ2-5; 7 bases line up with TRBD2. The V and J ends lost 5 bases and 3 bases, in that order; junction bases with no gene match: 6. Looked up from germline, CDR1 is SNHLY and CDR2 is FYNNEI. There are 14 residues in the CDR3. CDR3 sequence: CASSPGTTKETQYF. Written as DNA, the CDR3 is TGTGCCAGCAGTCCCGGGACTACCAAAGAGACCCAGTACTTC.

The V call is TRBV5-1, the J call TRBJ1-1; no clear D. Trimming stripped 0 bases from V and 5 bases from J, with 11 bases between. Germline V lookup: CDR1 SGHRS, CDR2 YFSETQ. This CDR3 has 14 amino acids. The CDR3 DNA is TGCGCCAGCAGCTTGGGCGAGGGTAGAACTGAAGCTTTCTTT. Its protein is CASSLGEGRTEAFF.

The chain employs TRBV18 and TRBJ2-7; 11 bases are a match to TRBD2. The trim removed 6 bases at V and 3 bases at J, leaving 16 bases unmatched. The CDR3 extends over 18 amino acids. From germline, CDR1 is KGHSH and CDR2 LQKENI. For the CDR3, the DNA is TGTGCCAGCTCGCAATCCCCGCTAGGACTAGCGGGTTTCTACGAGCAGTACTTC. It specifies CASSQSPLGLAGFYEQYF.

The V gene is TRBV5-1, the J gene TRBJ2-6, with 14 bases lining up with TRBD2. The V and J ends lost 3 bases and 1 base, in that order; junction bases with no gene match: 6. This CDR3 comprises 19 residues. Germline V gene data show CDR1 as SGHRS and CDR2 as YFSETQ. CDR3: CASSSGTSGRRSGANVLTF. In nucleotides, the CDR3 is TGCGCCAGCAGCTCAGGGACTAGCGGGAGAAGGTCTGGGGCCAACGTCCTGACTTTC.

The chain carries TRBV19 and TRBJ1-1; 8 bases map to TRBD1. V dropped 1 base and J dropped 5; count of bases not matched to a gene: 9. This CDR3 has 16 amino acids. The germline CDR1 and CDR2 sequences are LNHDA and SQIVND (reference sequence). The CDR3 sequence: CASSIGPGGWSTEAFF. The DNA of the CDR3 is TGTGCCAGTAGTATAGGCCCAGGGGGCTGGAGTACTGAAGCTTTCTTT.

This chain connects TRBV19 to TRBJ1-1, with 7 bases that match TRBD1. This CDR3 has 13 residues. Trimming removed 6 bases from V and 6 bases from J; junction bases left unmatched: 7. CDR1 LNHDA and CDR2 SQIVND come from the germline V gene (reference sequence). This CDR3 is CASSTDRDAEAFF. CDR3 DNA: TGTGCCAGTAGCACCGACAGGGACGCTGAAGCTTTCTTT. The full variable domain, with the rest looked up from reference TRBV19 and TRBJ1-1, is DGGITQSPKYLFRKEGQNVTLSCEQNLNHDAMYWYRQDPGQGLRLIYYSQIVNDFQKGDIAEGYSVSREKKESFPLTVTSAQKNPTAFYLCASSTDRDAEAFFGQGTRLTVV.

Here the CDR3 reads CASSSILAGPNEQFF. DNA of the CDR3: TGCGCCAGCAGCTCCATTCTAGCGGGACCCAATGAGCAGTTCTTC. The V call is TRBV5-1, the J call TRBJ2-1; 9 bases match TRBD2. The CDR3 sequence is 15 residues long. Germline V gene data show CDR1 as SGHRS and CDR2 as YFSETQ. J was trimmed by 6 bases and V by 3 bases; bases with no gene match: 7.

The chain combines TRBV5-1 with TRBJ2-3, with D perhaps matching TRBD2 (5 bases). The ends were cut back, 0 bases at V and 6 bases at J, with 17 bases in the middle. CDR1 and CDR2 from the germline V gene are SGHRS and YFSETQ. CDR3 length: 16 residues. The CDR3 sequence: CASSLGLASAPDTQYF. The CDR3 nucleotides are TGCGCCAGCAGCTTGGGTCTAGCAAGTGCCCCCGATACGCAGTATTTT.

The chain has TRBV28 and TRBJ1-1; D is perhaps TRBD1 (5 bases). The CDR3 sequence is 13 residues long. From germline, CDR1 is MDHEN and CDR2 SYDVKM. V was shortened by 5 bases and J by 3 bases, with 10 bases between the two germline ends. The CDR3 nucleotides read TGTGCCAGCAGTCCCCCAGGGTACACTGAAGCTTTCTTT. It codes for CASSPPGYTEAFF.